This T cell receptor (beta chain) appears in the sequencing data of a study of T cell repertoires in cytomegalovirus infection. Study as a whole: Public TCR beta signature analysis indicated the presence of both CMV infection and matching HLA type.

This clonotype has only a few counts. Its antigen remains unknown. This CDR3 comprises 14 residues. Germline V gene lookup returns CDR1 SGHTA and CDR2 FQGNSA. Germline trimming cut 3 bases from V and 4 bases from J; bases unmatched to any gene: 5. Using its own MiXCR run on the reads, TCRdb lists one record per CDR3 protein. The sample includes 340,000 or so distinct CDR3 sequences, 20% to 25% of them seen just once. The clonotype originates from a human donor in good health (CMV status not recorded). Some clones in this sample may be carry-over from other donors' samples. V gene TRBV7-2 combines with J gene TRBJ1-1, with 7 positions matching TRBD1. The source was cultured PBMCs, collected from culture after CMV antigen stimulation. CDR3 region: CASSFDRVGTEAFF. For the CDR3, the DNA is TGTGCCAGCAGCTTTGACAGGGTAGGCACTGAAGCTTTCTTT.